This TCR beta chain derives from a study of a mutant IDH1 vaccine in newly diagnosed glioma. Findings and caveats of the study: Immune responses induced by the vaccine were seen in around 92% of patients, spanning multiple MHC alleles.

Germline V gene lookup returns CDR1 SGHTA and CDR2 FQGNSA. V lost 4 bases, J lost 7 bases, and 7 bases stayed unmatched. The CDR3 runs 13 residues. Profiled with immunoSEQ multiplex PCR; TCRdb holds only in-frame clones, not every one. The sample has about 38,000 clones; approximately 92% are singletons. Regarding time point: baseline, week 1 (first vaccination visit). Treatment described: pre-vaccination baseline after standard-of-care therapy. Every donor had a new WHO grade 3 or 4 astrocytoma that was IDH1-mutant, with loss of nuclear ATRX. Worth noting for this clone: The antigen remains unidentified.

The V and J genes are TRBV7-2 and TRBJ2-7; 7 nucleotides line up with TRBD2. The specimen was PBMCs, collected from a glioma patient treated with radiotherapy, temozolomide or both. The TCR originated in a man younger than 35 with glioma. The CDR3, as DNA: TGTGCCAGCAGCTCGAGGGAGGGCTCGGAGCAGTACTTC. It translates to CASSSREGSEQYF.